This T cell receptor (beta chain) was profiled in a study of blood T cell repertoires in COVID-19. Study-wide context: The study drew acute and convalescent COVID-19 samples from the United States, Italy and Spain. PBMCs, B-cell-depleted T cells, or T cells were the source of the cDNA or gDNA that made up the material.

This clone was observed once. The authors' processing: Reference gene primers were amplified, and this amplification served to estimate nucleated cell counts. Produced via immunoSEQ multiplex PCR; TCRdb's table is partial and in-frame only. V, J and clone size are those of that table, while D and trimming were read from the DNA. The sample lists some 200,000 clones; around nine tenths were seen once. The germline V gene encodes CDR1 SGHRS and CDR2 YFSETQ. V lost 2 bases to trimming and J lost 3 bases, with 3 bases between them. This CDR3 has 11 amino acids. This sequence originates from a man aged 18 to 30 with active or convalescent COVID-19. V usage is TRBV5-1 and J usage is TRBJ2-7, with unresolved D. Source material: peripheral blood. This CDR3 reads CASSFLYEQYF. The CDR3 nucleotides read TGCGCCAGCAGCTTCCTCTACGAGCAGTACTTC. Looking up the rest from reference TRBV5-1 and TRBJ2-7 gives the full variable domain: KAGVTQTPRYLIKTRGQQVTLSCSPISGHRSVSWYQQTPGQGLQFLFEYFSETQRNKGNFPGRFSGRQFSNSRSEMNVSTLELGDSALYLCASSFLYEQYFGPGTRLTVT.